A single sample is the source of the 27 T cell receptor beta chains below, sequenced in a study of blood T cell repertoires in COVID-19. The table came from immunoSEQ multiplex PCR; TCRdb's copy has only in-frame clones and leaves some out. The sample yields roughly 250,000 clones, roughly nine tenths seen once. Material for sequencing was PBMCs or T cells enriched from blood (not recorded which). The origin of the receptors is a human donor in a cohort exposed to, infected with or recovered from COVID-19 (not recorded which). The donor label of this sample is uncertain.

The rearrangement joins TRBV29-1 to TRBJ1-1; D is perhaps TRBD1 (6 bases). The CDR3 runs 11 residues. The germline V gene has CDR1 SQVTM and CDR2 ANQGSEA. Trimming pared 0 bases from V and 7 bases from J, leaving 6 bases between. The CDR3 protein is CSVEEGGEAFF. CDR3 sequence (DNA): TGCAGCGTTGAAGAAGGGGGTGAAGCTTTCTTT.

The count of this clone is one. V and J are TRBV7-9 and TRBJ1-2; no firm D call. The CDR3 extends over 15 amino acids. Germline V gene lookup returns CDR1 SEHNR and CDR2 FQNEAQ (reference sequence). Trimming removed 1 base from V and 8 bases from J, with 17 bases in between. In DNA, the CDR3 is TGTGCCAGCAGCTTAGAAGCGGACTCTCCTAAGGGCTACACCTTC. Encoded protein: CASSLEADSPKGYTF.

The chain employs TRBV28 and TRBJ1-1, with D unresolved. The length of the CDR3 is 14 residues. Between the trimmed V and J ends, which lost 5 bases and 2 bases, there was a span of 12 bases. Germline-derived CDR1 and CDR2 are MDHEN and SYDVKM. CDR3 sequence (DNA): TGTGCCAGCAGTACCCCCACAGACAACACTGAAGCTTTCTTT. Its translation is CASSTPTDNTEAFF.

The genes are TRBV6-5 and TRBJ2-7, with a possible D match to TRBD1 (6 bases). The V end lost 7 bases, the J end lost 6 bases, and 16 bases lay between the germline ends. Germline loops: CDR1 MNHEY, CDR2 SVGAGI. CDR3 size: 13 residues. CDR3 nucleotides: TGTGCCAGCACCTCTACAGGGTTCAGCGAGCAGTACTTC. Amino acid sequence: CASTSTGFSEQYF.

The chain combines TRBV7-9 with TRBJ1-2; 7 nucleotides line up with TRBD1. The CDR3 covers 14 residues. The germline gives CDR1 SEHNR, CDR2 FQNEAQ (reference sequence). The J segment lost 0 bases and the V segment lost 6 bases, leaving 4 bases of the junction unmatched. CDR3 sequence (DNA): TGTGCCAGCAGTTCCGGACAGGCTAACTATGGCTACACCTTC. It yields the protein CASSSGQANYGYTF.

Details on this clone: The same CDR3 can be traced to other DNA sequences in this sample. The V call is TRBV5-1, the J call TRBJ1-2; 11 bases agree with TRBD1. V lost 0 bases to trimming and J lost 7 bases; unmatched junction nucleotides: 2. Germline V gives CDR1 SGHRS, CDR2 YFSETQ. The CDR3 spans 14 residues. DNA of the CDR3: TGCGCCAGCAGCTTGGCTGGGACAGGGGGTGGCTACACCTTC. Its translation: CASSLAGTGGGYTF. Variable domain in full (rest from reference TRBV5-1 and TRBJ1-2): KAGVTQTPRYLIKTRGQQVTLSCSPISGHRSVSWYQQTPGQGLQFLFEYFSETQRNKGNFPGRFSGRQFSNSRSEMNVSTLELGDSALYLCASSLAGTGGGYTFGSGTRLTVV.

The J gene is TRBJ1-2, the V gene TRBV12-3 or TRBV12-4; TRBD1 matches at 7 bases. There are 13 residues in the CDR3. J lost 8 bases, V lost 6 bases, and 9 bases had no gene match. CDR3 residues: CASSRGQMGGYTF. In DNA, the CDR3 is TGTGCCAGCAGCCGGGGACAGATGGGGGGCTACACCTTC.

The chain recombines TRBV19 with TRBJ2-2, with D uncertain. This CDR3 spans 15 amino acids. V was cut by 3 bases and J by 5 bases, with 13 bases left in between. The germline V gene has CDR1 LNHDA and CDR2 SQIVND (reference sequence). The CDR3 DNA reads TGTGCCAGTAGTATTGCTGGAGCTGGGACCGGGGAGCTGTTTTTT. It is translated as CASSIAGAGTGELFF.

The chain recombines TRBV6-5 with TRBJ1-3; no firm D call. The CDR3 length is 15 residues. Germline V CDR1 and CDR2: MNHEY, SVGAGI. The ends were cut back, 2 bases at V and 11 bases at J, with 19 bases in the middle. The CDR3 sequence is CASSYRMIGSPSIYF. CDR3 DNA sequence: TGTGCCAGCAGTTACCGAATGATTGGCTCTCCCTCCATATATTTT.

In DNA form, the CDR3 reads TGTGCCACCAGGCGGGGAGACACTGAAGCTTTCTTT. Its protein product is CATRRGDTEAFF. The chain carries TRBV15 and TRBJ1-1; D is unresolved. The CDR3 extends over 12 amino acids. CDR1 is LNHNV, CDR2 YYDKDF, per germline (reference sequence). The V gene lost 6 bases and the J gene lost 3 bases, with 8 bases spanning the gap.

This clone was counted a single time. The J gene is TRBJ2-5, the V gene TRBV15; no reliable D call. Germline V CDR1 and CDR2: LNHNV, YYDKDF (reference sequence). CDR3 length: 14 amino acids. Trimming took 1 base from V and 2 from J, leaving 8 bases between them. The CDR3 DNA follows: TGTGCCACCAGCAGAGGGGCGAGTCAAGAGACCCAGTACTTC. As protein: CATSRGASQETQYF.

The chain is built from TRBV5-4 and TRBJ1-5; the D gene is possibly TRBD1 (6 bases). With 0 bases removed from V and 6 bases from J, the gap between germline ends came to 16 bases. Germline assignment: CDR1 SGHNT and CDR2 YYREEE (reference sequence). The CDR3 has 16 residues. The DNA of the CDR3 is TGTGCCAGCAGCTTGGATAGAGGGGGTGGCGGTCAGCCCCAGCATTTT. This translates into CASSLDRGGGGQPQHF.

The table lists this clone with a count of one. V is TRBV10-3 and J is TRBJ2-5; 7 positions agree with TRBD2. Per germline, CDR1 ENHRY and CDR2 SYGVKD. The CDR3 runs to 15 residues. J was trimmed by 0 bases and V by 2 bases; bases with no gene match: 3. CDR3 region: CAISEPRGDQETQYF. The CDR3 nucleotides read TGTGCCATCAGTGAGCCCCGGGGGGACCAAGAGACCCAGTACTTC.

This chain uses TRBV11-2 with TRBJ2-2; TRBD1 agrees at 10 bases. The CDR3 consists of 15 residues. Unmatched junction bases numbered 9, after V lost 6 bases and J lost 8 bases. Germline lookup yields CDR1 SGHAT and CDR2 FQNNGV. The CDR3 DNA follows: TGTGCCAGCAGATACCCGGGACAGGGGAGGGGGGAGCTGTTTTTT. It yields the protein CASRYPGQGRGELFF.

V is TRBV5-6 and J is TRBJ1-2; tentative D call: TRBD1 (6 bases). V was shortened by 0 bases and J by 6 bases, with 12 bases between the two germline ends. Germline assignment: CDR1 SGHDT and CDR2 YYEEEE. CDR3 size: 14 residues. As DNA, the CDR3 is TGTGCCAGCAGCTTGGGTACAGGGATAAATGGCTACACCTTC. Translated, it gives CASSLGTGINGYTF. Together with reference TRBV5-6 and TRBJ1-2, the CDR3 gives the full variable domain: DAGVTQSPTHLIKTRGQQVTLRCSPKSGHDTVSWYQQALGQGPQFIFQYYEEEERQRGNFPDRFSGHQFPNYSSELNVNALLLGDSALYLCASSLGTGINGYTFGSGTRLTVV.

This rearrangement joins TRBV4-1 to TRBJ1-4, with 12 nucleotides matching TRBD1. V shed 3 bases, J shed 8 bases, and the junction held 10 bases outside the gene matches. Germline loops: CDR1 MGHRA, CDR2 YSYEKL. The CDR3 length is 17 residues. CDR3 nucleotides: TGCGCCAGCAGCCAGCCGGGACAGGGGGCCTACCGGGAAAAACTGTTTTTT. Its translation is CASSQPGQGAYREKLFF.

This chain joins TRBV2 and TRBJ1-1, with TRBD1 matching over 8 bases. Germline CDR1 and CDR2: SNHLY and FYNNEI. The CDR3 is 14 residues long. Unmatched junction bases numbered 14, after V lost 9 bases and J lost 8 bases. CDR3 bases: TGTGCCAGTCCTACCCGAGGACGGACAGGGGAAGCTTTCTTT. Residues: CASPTRGRTGEAFF. The whole variable domain, remainder taken from reference TRBV2 and TRBJ1-1, is EPEVTQTPSHQVTQMGQEVILRCVPISNHLYFYWYRQILGQKVEFLVSFYNNEISEKSEIFDDQFSVERPDGSNFTLKIRSTKLEDSAMYFCASPTRGRTGEAFFGQGTRLTVV.

In the case of this clone: Other DNA sequences of this sample code for an identical CDR3. The chain recombines TRBV30 with TRBJ1-6, with 11 bases matching TRBD1. V lost 5 bases, J lost 10 bases, and 4 bases stayed unmatched. Germline V gene lookup returns CDR1 GTSNPN and CDR2 SVGIG (reference sequence). The CDR3 covers 13 residues. The CDR3 DNA sequence: TGTGCCTGGGGGGACAGGGGGAACTCACCCCTCCACTTT. Protein sequence: CAWGDRGNSPLHF.

In this sample, this clone turned up once. The V and J genes are TRBV19 and TRBJ1-5; 7 nucleotides match TRBD1. J lost 7 bases, V lost 6 bases, and 18 bases had no gene match. CDR1 is LNHDA, CDR2 SQIVND, per germline (reference sequence). The CDR3 runs 17 residues. DNA for the CDR3: TGTGCCAGTAGCCTTAACTCCGGGACAGCGTTTGGCCAGCCCCAGCATTTT. The encoded protein is CASSLNSGTAFGQPQHF.

CDR3 residues: CSVEGQGDWTEAFF. CDR3 bases: TGCAGCGTTGAGGGACAGGGTGATTGGACTGAAGCTTTCTTT. The gene calls are TRBV29-1 and TRBJ1-1; 9 bases are shared with TRBD1. J lost 5 bases, V lost 3 bases, and 7 bases had no gene match. This CDR3 is 14 amino acids long. Per the germline V gene, CDR1 is SQVTM and CDR2 is ANQGSEA.

V usage is TRBV29-1 and J usage is TRBJ1-1, with D tentatively TRBD1 (5 bases). Between the trimmed V and J ends, which lost 4 bases and 0 bases, there was a span of 12 bases. The germline V gene encodes CDR1 SQVTM and CDR2 ANQGSEA. The CDR3 spans 14 residues. CDR3 nucleotides: TGCAGCGTTGTGGCAGGGATGATGAACACTGAAGCTTTCTTT. Amino acids: CSVVAGMMNTEAFF.

The chain combines TRBV7-6 with TRBJ1-2; D unresolved. This CDR3 is built from 13 residues. Per the germline V gene, CDR1 is SGHVS and CDR2 is FNYEAQ. V dropped 1 base and J dropped 8 bases, with 11 bases sitting between them. DNA for the CDR3: TGTGCCAGCAGCTTAGGTCCCTCTGCGGGCTACACCTTC. Protein product: CASSLGPSAGYTF.

This clone was detected only once. The chain uses TRBV27 and TRBJ1-3; D is unclear. The CDR3 runs to 15 residues. V was trimmed by 6 bases and J by 3 bases, leaving 15 bases between them. The germline gives CDR1 MNHEY, CDR2 SMNVEV (reference sequence). CDR3 residues: CASSSEAIGGNTIYF. CDR3 bases: TGTGCCAGCAGCTCGGAGGCTATAGGTGGAAACACCATATATTTT.

The rearrangement joins TRBV24-1 to TRBJ1-5; maybe TRBD1 (5 bases). In germline, CDR1 is KGHDR, CDR2 SFDVKD. CDR3 length: 13 amino acids. V dropped 6 bases and J dropped 6 bases, with 11 bases sitting between them. The CDR3 region is CATSLRGGQPQHF. CDR3 DNA sequence: TGTGCCACCAGTCTTCGGGGGGGTCAGCCCCAGCATTTT.

The gene calls are TRBV5-5 and TRBJ2-2, with TRBD2 as a possible D gene (6 bases). V gave up 1 base and J gave up 4 bases, with 17 bases separating them. Germline V gene sequence: CDR1 SGHKS, CDR2 YYEKEE (reference sequence). The CDR3 is 17 amino acids. The CDR3, as DNA: TGTGCCAGCAGCTTGTCGTCTAGCGTAGGTATCACCGGGGAGCTGTTTTTT. Protein sequence: CASSLSSSVGITGELFF.

The chain couples TRBV19 to TRBJ2-5; 10 nucleotides match TRBD1. V trimming: 5 bases; J trimming: 4 bases; junction bases outside the gene matches: 16. The germline V gene has CDR1 LNHDA and CDR2 SQIVND (reference sequence). The CDR3 contains 18 residues. The CDR3 spells CASSSWAPGQGSPETQYF. CDR3 DNA sequence: TGTGCCAGTAGTTCGTGGGCACCGGGACAGGGGAGTCCAGAGACCCAGTACTTC.

The genes are TRBV2 and TRBJ1-4; D is ambiguous. Germline CDR1 and CDR2: SNHLY and FYNNEI. Trimming cost V 7 bases and J 8 bases, with 14 bases left between them. The CDR3 totals 13 residues. CDR3 loop: CASNLKVGEKLFF. CDR3 bases: TGTGCCAGCAACCTGAAGGTGGGCGAAAAACTGTTTTTT.